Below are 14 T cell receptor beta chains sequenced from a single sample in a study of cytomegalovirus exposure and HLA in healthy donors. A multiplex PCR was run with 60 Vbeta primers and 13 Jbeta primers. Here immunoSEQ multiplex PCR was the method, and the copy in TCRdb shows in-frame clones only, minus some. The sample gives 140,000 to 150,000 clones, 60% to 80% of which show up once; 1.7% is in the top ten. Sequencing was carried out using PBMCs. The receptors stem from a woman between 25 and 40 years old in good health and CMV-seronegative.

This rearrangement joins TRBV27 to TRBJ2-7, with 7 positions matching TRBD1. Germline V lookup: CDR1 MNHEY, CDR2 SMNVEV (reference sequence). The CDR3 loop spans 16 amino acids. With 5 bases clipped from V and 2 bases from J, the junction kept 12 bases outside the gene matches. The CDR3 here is CASSGRDSLGTYEQYF. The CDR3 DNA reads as TGTGCCAGCAGTGGAAGGGACAGCCTGGGCACCTACGAGCAGTACTTC.

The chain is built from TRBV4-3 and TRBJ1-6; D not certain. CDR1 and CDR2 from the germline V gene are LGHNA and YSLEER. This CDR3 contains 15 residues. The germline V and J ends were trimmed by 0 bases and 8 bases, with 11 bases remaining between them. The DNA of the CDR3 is TGCGCCAGCAGCCAAGATCGGGTTTCGTATTCACCCCTCCACTTT. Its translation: CASSQDRVSYSPLHF.

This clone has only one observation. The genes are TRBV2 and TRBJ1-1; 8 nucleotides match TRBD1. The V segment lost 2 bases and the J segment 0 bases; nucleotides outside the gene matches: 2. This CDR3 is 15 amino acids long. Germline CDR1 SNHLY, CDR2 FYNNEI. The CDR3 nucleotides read TGTGCCAGCAGTGAACAGGGGGCAATGAACACTGAAGCTTTCTTT. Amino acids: CASSEQGAMNTEAFF.

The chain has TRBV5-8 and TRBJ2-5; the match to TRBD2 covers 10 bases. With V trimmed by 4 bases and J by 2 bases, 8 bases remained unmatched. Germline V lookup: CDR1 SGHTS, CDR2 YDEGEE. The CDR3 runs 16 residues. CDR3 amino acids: CASSGGTLAGQETQYF. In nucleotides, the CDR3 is TGTGCCAGCAGCGGAGGTACACTAGCGGGGCAAGAGACCCAGTACTTC.

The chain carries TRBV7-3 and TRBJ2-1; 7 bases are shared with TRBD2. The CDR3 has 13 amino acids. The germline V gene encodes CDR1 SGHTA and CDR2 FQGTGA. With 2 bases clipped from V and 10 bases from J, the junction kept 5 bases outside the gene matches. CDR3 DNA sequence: TGTGCCAGCAGCTTAGGGACTACCAGGGAGCAGTTCTTC. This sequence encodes CASSLGTTREQFF.

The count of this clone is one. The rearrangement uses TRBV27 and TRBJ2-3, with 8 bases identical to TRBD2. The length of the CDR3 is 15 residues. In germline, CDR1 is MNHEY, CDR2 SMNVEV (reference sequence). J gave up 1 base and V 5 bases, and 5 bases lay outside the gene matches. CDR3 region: CASSISGARTDTQYF. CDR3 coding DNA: TGTGCCAGCAGTATTAGCGGGGCTCGCACAGATACGCAGTATTTT.

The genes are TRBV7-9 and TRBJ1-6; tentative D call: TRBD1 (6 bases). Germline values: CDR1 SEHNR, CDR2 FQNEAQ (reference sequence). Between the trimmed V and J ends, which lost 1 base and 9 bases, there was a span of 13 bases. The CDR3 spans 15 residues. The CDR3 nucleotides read TGTGCCAGCAGCTTAGTGCCGGGGGGCGGTTCACCCCTCCACTTT. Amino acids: CASSLVPGGGSPLHF.

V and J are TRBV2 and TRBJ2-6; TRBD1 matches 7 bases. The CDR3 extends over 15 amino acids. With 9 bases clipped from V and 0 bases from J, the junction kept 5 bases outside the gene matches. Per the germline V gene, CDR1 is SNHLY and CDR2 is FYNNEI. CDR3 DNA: TGTGCCAGACAGGGGCCGAGCTCTGGGGCCAACGTCCTGACTTTC. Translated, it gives CARQGPSSGANVLTF. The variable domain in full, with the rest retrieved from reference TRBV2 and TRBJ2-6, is EPEVTQTPSHQVTQMGQEVILRCVPISNHLYFYWYRQILGQKVEFLVSFYNNEISEKSEIFDDQFSVERPDGSNFTLKIRSTKLEDSAMYFCARQGPSSGANVLTFGAGSRLTVL.

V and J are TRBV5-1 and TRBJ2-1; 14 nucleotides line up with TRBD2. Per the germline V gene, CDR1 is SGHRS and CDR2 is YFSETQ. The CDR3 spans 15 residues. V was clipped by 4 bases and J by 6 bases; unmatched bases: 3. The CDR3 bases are TGCGCCAGCAGCGACGGGACTAGCGGGGGCAATGAGCAGTTCTTC. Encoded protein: CASSDGTSGGNEQFF.

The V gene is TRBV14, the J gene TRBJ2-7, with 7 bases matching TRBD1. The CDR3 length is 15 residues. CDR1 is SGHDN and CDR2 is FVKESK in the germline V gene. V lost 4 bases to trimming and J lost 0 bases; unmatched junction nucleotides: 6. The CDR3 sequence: CASSLFDRVSYEQYF. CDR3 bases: TGTGCCAGCAGCCTTTTTGACAGGGTCTCCTACGAGCAGTACTTC.

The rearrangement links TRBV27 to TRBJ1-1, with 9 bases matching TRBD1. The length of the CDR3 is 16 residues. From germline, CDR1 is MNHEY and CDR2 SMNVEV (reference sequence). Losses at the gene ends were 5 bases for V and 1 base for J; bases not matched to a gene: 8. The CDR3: CASSVGQGGPNTEAFF. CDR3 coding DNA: TGTGCCAGCAGTGTGGGACAGGGAGGACCGAACACTGAAGCTTTCTTT.

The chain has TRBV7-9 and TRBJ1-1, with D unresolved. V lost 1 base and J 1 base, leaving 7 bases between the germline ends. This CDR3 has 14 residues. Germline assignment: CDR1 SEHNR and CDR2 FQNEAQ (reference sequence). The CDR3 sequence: CASSLGSRNTEAFF. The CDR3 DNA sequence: TGTGCCAGCAGCTTAGGCAGTCGGAACACTGAAGCTTTCTTT.

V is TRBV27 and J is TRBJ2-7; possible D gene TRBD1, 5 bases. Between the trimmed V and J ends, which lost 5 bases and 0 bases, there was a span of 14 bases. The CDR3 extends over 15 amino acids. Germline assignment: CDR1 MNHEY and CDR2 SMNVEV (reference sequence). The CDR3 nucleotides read TGTGCCAGCAGTCGAGACAGACTCCTCTCCTACGAGCAGTACTTC. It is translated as CASSRDRLLSYEQYF.

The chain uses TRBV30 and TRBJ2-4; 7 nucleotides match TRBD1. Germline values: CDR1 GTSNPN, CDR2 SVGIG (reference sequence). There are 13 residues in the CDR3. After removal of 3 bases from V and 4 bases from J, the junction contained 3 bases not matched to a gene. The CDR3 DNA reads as TGTGCCTGGAGCCGGGACAGAAAAAACATTCAGTACTTC. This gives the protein CAWSRDRKNIQYF.